A single sample gave rise to the 25 T cell receptor beta chains below, sequenced in a study of CD8 T cells in Susac syndrome. A quantity of about 0.5 to 1 ug RNA underwent reverse transcription using random hexamers. TCRdb independently ran MiXCR on the immunoSEQ multiplex PCR reads; one entry per CDR3 protein. The sample records approximately 270,000 distinct CDR3 sequences, approximately 92% being singletons. Sequenced sample: CD4+ T cells from PBMCs. Receptors originate from a human donor with multiple sclerosis.

The chain has TRBV29-1 and TRBJ1-1, with 11 nucleotides matching TRBD1. CDR1 is SQVTM, CDR2 ANQGSEA, per germline. V gave up 8 bases and J gave up 4 bases; unmatched junction bases: 9. This CDR3 contains 14 residues. The DNA for the CDR3 is TGCAGCAGCGGACAGGGGGCTGAAGTCACTGAAGCTTTCTTT. The encoded protein is CSSGQGAEVTEAFF. The full variable domain, rest sourced from reference TRBV29-1 and TRBJ1-1, is SAVISQKPSRDICQRGTSLTIQCQVDSQVTMMFWYRQQPGQSLTLIATANQGSEATYESGFVIDKFPISRPNLTFSTLTVSNMSPEDSSIYLCSSGQGAEVTEAFFGQGTRLTVV.

V and J are TRBV5-1 and TRBJ2-1; 9 nucleotides align to TRBD1. The CDR3 contains 17 residues. With V trimmed by 5 bases and J by 5 bases, 14 bases remained unmatched. Germline values: CDR1 SGHRS, CDR2 YFSETQ. The CDR3 loop is CASRPNLDRGGDNEQFF. In DNA, the CDR3 is TGCGCCAGCAGGCCTAATTTGGACAGGGGAGGGGACAATGAGCAGTTCTTC. Complete variable domain (other parts from reference TRBV5-1 and TRBJ2-1): KAGVTQTPRYLIKTRGQQVTLSCSPISGHRSVSWYQQTPGQGLQFLFEYFSETQRNKGNFPGRFSGRQFSNSRSEMNVSTLELGDSALYLCASRPNLDRGGDNEQFFGPGTRLTVL.

This chain uses TRBV18 with TRBJ2-2, with D possibly matching TRBD1 (6 bases). Germline CDR1 reads KGHSH; CDR2 reads LQKENI. V shed 5 bases and J shed 0 bases, with 16 bases lying between them. The CDR3 is 17 residues long. The CDR3 DNA is TGTGCCAGCTCAGGGACACGGCCCATACCGAACACCGGGGAGCTGTTTTTT. It is translated as CASSGTRPIPNTGELFF.

V usage is TRBV6-2 or TRBV6-3 and J usage is TRBJ2-5; D is possibly TRBD1 or TRBD2 (5 bases each). The CDR3 totals 12 residues. Trimming removed 5 bases at V and 5 bases at J, with 9 bases between. CDR1 and CDR2 (germline): MNHEY, SVGEGT. This chain's CDR3 is CASSHGAETQYF. CDR3 coding DNA: TGTGCCAGCAGTCACGGGGCCGAGACCCAGTACTTC.

V gene TRBV5-1 combines with J gene TRBJ1-1; D might be TRBD1 (6 bases). The V and J ends lost 3 bases and 5 bases respectively, with 17 bases between them. The germline V gene has CDR1 SGHRS and CDR2 YFSETQ. The CDR3 spans 15 residues. CDR3 in DNA: TGCGCCAGCAGCTCACGGGAGGGGGGAGGTACTGAAGCTTTCTTT. Translated, it gives CASSSREGGGTEAFF.

This clonotype was recorded only once. The gene calls are TRBV5-6 and TRBJ2-2; TRBD1 might be the D (5 bases). The V gene lost 4 bases and the J gene lost 1 base, with 14 bases spanning the gap. Germline V gives CDR1 SGHDT, CDR2 YYEEEE. The CDR3 totals 16 residues. The CDR3 reads CASSRLGVGNTGELFF. The CDR3 DNA sequence: TGTGCCAGCAGCCGCTTAGGGGTAGGGAACACCGGGGAGCTGTTTTTT.

The rearrangement joins TRBV12-3 or TRBV12-4 to TRBJ1-2, with D tentatively TRBD1 (6 bases). V lost 6 bases, J lost 3 bases, and 23 bases lay in between. There are 17 residues in the CDR3. The CDR3 coding sequence is TGTGCCAGCAGAAGCCGGGACACGTTAGTAGGGGACTATGGCTACACCTTC. Protein: CASRSRDTLVGDYGYTF.

This clonotype is a singleton in its sample. The chain links TRBV6-2 or TRBV6-3 to TRBJ1-4; 8 bases are a match to TRBD1. The CDR3 sequence is 15 residues long. The ends lost 5 bases at V and 5 bases at J; junction bases unmatched: 7. CDR1 is MNHEY, CDR2 SVGEGT, per germline. The CDR3 is CASSNLGDRNEKLFF. The CDR3 bases are TGTGCCAGCAGTAACCTGGGGGACAGGAATGAAAAACTGTTTTTT.

The CDR3 here is CASSVPQGQRNTEAFF. The CDR3 region has the DNA TGTGCCAGCAGCGTTCCCCAGGGACAGCGGAACACTGAAGCTTTCTTT. The V call is TRBV6-6, the J call TRBJ1-1; 7 nucleotides align to TRBD1. Losses at the gene ends were 6 bases for V and 1 base for J; bases not matched to a gene: 11. The germline V gene encodes CDR1 MNHNY and CDR2 SVGAGI (reference sequence). The CDR3 runs to 16 residues.

V is TRBV20-1 and J is TRBJ2-3; D might be TRBD2 (6 bases). In germline, CDR1 is DFQATT, CDR2 SNEGSKA (reference sequence). The CDR3 length is 13 residues. The V gene lost 5 bases and the J gene lost 1 base, with 10 bases spanning the gap. CDR3 sequence: CSAGPSGTDTQYF. The CDR3 DNA sequence: TGCAGTGCTGGACCTAGCGGCACAGATACGCAGTATTTT.

CDR3 nucleotide sequence: TGTGCCAGCAGACAGACAAACTATGGCTACACCTTC. Translated, it gives CASRQTNYGYTF. The chain links TRBV6-1 to TRBJ1-2, with D uncertain. The CDR3 runs 12 residues. The V end was cut by 6 bases, the J end by 2 bases, with 7 bases between. Germline V CDR1 and CDR2: MNHNS, SASEGT.

The chain joins TRBV12-3 or TRBV12-4 to TRBJ2-5, with 10 nucleotides matching TRBD1. Trimming at V came to 7 bases and at J to 5 bases, leaving 7 bases not matched to a gene. The CDR3 runs 14 residues. Here the CDR3 DNA reads TGTGCCAGCACCAGGACAGGGGGTCGGGAGACCCAGTACTTC. Encoded protein: CASTRTGGRETQYF.

V and J are TRBV9 and TRBJ2-3; D may correspond to TRBD1 or TRBD2 (6 bases each). Trimming removed 3 bases at V and 8 bases at J, with 16 bases between. The CDR3 has 14 residues. In germline, CDR1 is SGDLS, CDR2 YYNGEE. The CDR3 nucleotides are TGTGCCAGCAGCGCGGGGGCTTTGGGTGGTACGCAGTATTTT. It specifies CASSAGALGGTQYF.

The CDR3 DNA is TGTGCCAGCAGGGAGGGACCTAACTATGGCTACACCTTC. Translation: CASREGPNYGYTF. This sequence joins TRBV6-1 and TRBJ1-2; D is perhaps TRBD1 (5 bases). CDR3 length: 13 residues. With 6 bases removed from V and 0 bases from J, the gap between germline ends came to 8 bases. Germline loops: CDR1 MNHNS, CDR2 SASEGT.

This clonotype was counted a single time. The chain combines TRBV20-1 with TRBJ2-3, with TRBD2 identical over 11 bases. Trimming cost V 6 bases and J 5 bases; bases outside gene matches: 10. Germline values: CDR1 DFQATT, CDR2 SNEGSKA (reference sequence). The CDR3 consists of 15 residues. As DNA, the CDR3 is TGCAGTGCCGACACGACTAGCGGGGTTATAGATACGCAGTATTTT. Translation gives CSADTTSGVIDTQYF.

J is TRBJ2-1 and V is TRBV29-1; tentatively, D is TRBD2 (6 bases). Per the germline V gene, CDR1 is SQVTM and CDR2 is ANQGSEA. Trimming removed 4 bases from V and 5 bases from J, with 15 bases in between. This CDR3 is 14 amino acids long. The CDR3 DNA is TGCAGCGTTGCTCGAGCGGGCGTAGACAATGAGCAGTTCTTC. Protein sequence: CSVARAGVDNEQFF.

The chain employs TRBV20-1 and TRBJ2-3; D tentatively reads TRBD1 or TRBD2 (5 bases each). The CDR3 consists of 17 residues. Germline V gene sequence: CDR1 DFQATT, CDR2 SNEGSKA (reference sequence). V lost 6 bases, J lost 2 bases, and 24 bases lay in between. The DNA of the CDR3 is TGCAGTGCACCTCGAAACCCGGGGCCTGAATCCACAGATACGCAGTATTTT. Translating it yields CSAPRNPGPESTDTQYF.

This sequence joins TRBV29-1 and TRBJ2-3; no clear D gene. Per germline, CDR1 SQVTM and CDR2 ANQGSEA. V lost 3 bases to trimming and J lost 8 bases, with 9 bases between them. The CDR3 has 11 amino acids. The CDR3 sequence: CSVEDRPTQYF. As DNA, the CDR3 is TGCAGCGTTGAGGACCGGCCTACGCAGTATTTT.

This chain joins TRBV3-1 and TRBJ1-1, with D perhaps TRBD1 (5 bases). The CDR3 covers 13 residues. CDR1 is LGHDT, CDR2 YNNKEL, per germline (reference sequence). Trimming removed 3 bases at V and 5 bases at J, with 10 bases between. In nucleotides, the CDR3 is TGTGCCAGCAGCCACCGCAGACAGACTGAAGCTTTCTTT. Protein sequence: CASSHRRQTEAFF.

This rearrangement joins TRBV7-9 to TRBJ2-7; TRBD2 matches at 7 bases. The length of the CDR3 is 13 residues. Per the germline V gene, CDR1 is SEHNR and CDR2 is FQNEAQ (reference sequence). V trimming: 4 bases; J trimming: 4 bases; junction bases outside the gene matches: 4. DNA of the CDR3: TGTGCCAGCAGCTCTGGGGGGGATTACGAGCAGTACTTC. Its translation is CASSSGGDYEQYF.

This chain uses TRBV9 with TRBJ1-2, with D perhaps matching TRBD1 (6 bases). Trimming left V 4 bases short and J 3 bases short, with 10 bases between. The germline gives CDR1 SGDLS, CDR2 YYNGEE. The CDR3 consists of 13 residues. The CDR3 sequence is CASSFGQHYGYTF. CDR3 DNA sequence: TGTGCCAGCAGCTTCGGACAGCACTATGGCTACACCTTC.

The chain recombines TRBV5-5 with TRBJ1-4, with D perhaps TRBD1 (5 bases). The V end lost 0 bases, the J end lost 0 bases, and 12 bases lay between the germline ends. This CDR3 region has 17 residues. Germline CDR1 SGHKS, CDR2 YYEKEE (reference sequence). The CDR3 bases are TGTGCCAGCAGCTTGGTGGGGACGACCGCAACTAATGAAAAACTGTTTTTT. It encodes CASSLVGTTATNEKLFF.

This chain connects TRBV9 to TRBJ2-2; D gene uncertain. CDR3 length equals 14 residues. Germline assignment: CDR1 SGDLS and CDR2 YYNGEE. Trimming cost V 2 bases and J 5 bases, with 10 bases left between them. The CDR3 DNA follows: TGTGCCAGCAGCGTCTTTTCCGTTACCGGGGAGCTGTTTTTT. It specifies CASSVFSVTGELFF. The entire variable domain, with the rest obtained from reference TRBV9 and TRBJ2-2, is as follows: DSGVTQTPKHLITATGQRVTLRCSPRSGDLSVYWYQQSLDQGLQFLIQYYNGEERAKGNILERFSAQQFPDLHSELNLSSLELGDSALYFCASSVFSVTGELFFGEGSRLTVL.

The rearrangement links TRBV10-3 to TRBJ2-5; 9 bases map to TRBD2. The length of the CDR3 is 17 residues. Losses at the gene ends were 0 bases for V and 4 bases for J; bases not matched to a gene: 9. CDR1 and CDR2 from the germline V gene are ENHRY and SYGVKD. In DNA, the CDR3 is TGTGCCATCAGTGAGTCTAGGCGGGGGGGCCGAGGAGAGACCCAGTACTTC. Its protein product is CAISESRRGGRGETQYF.

This chain links TRBV12-3 or TRBV12-4 with TRBJ2-4, with a weak D call TRBD2 (5 bases). Trimming removed 6 bases from V and 8 bases from J, with 14 bases in between. The CDR3 has 13 residues. As DNA, the CDR3 is TGTGCCAGCAGCCTTCCGAACGGGGACATTCAGTACTTC. Translated, it gives CASSLPNGDIQYF.